Following are 17 T cell receptor beta chains from one sample sequenced in a study of blood T cell repertoires in COVID-19. Only in-frame clones appear in the TCRdb table, and some are missing; sequencing was by immunoSEQ multiplex PCR. This sample yields about 200,000 clones, of which 65% to 90% are seen a single time; about 12% belongs to the top ten. Specimen: peripheral blood. The receptors shown here come from a human donor in a cohort sampled during active COVID-19.

The chain uses TRBV9 and TRBJ1-1; tentative D call: TRBD1 (6 bases). Trimming left V 0 bases short and J 1 base short, with 16 bases between. Germline CDR1 reads SGDLS; CDR2 reads YYNGEE. This CDR3 has 17 residues. The CDR3: CASSVGLVGGANTEAFF. CDR3 DNA: TGTGCCAGCAGCGTAGGTCTGGTGGGGGGGGCGAACACTGAAGCTTTCTTT.

This chain links TRBV28 with TRBJ2-7; 7 nucleotides align to TRBD1. V dropped 6 bases and J dropped 0; count of bases not matched to a gene: 5. The CDR3 loop spans 14 amino acids. Germline lookup yields CDR1 MDHEN and CDR2 SYDVKM. The CDR3 protein is CASSPRGHSYEQYF. As DNA, the CDR3 is TGTGCCAGCAGCCCAAGGGGGCACTCCTACGAGCAGTACTTC. The full variable domain, rest sourced from reference TRBV28 and TRBJ2-7, is DVKVTQSSRYLVKRTGEKVFLECVQDMDHENMFWYRQDPGLGLRLIYFSYDVKMKEKGDIPEGYSVSREKKERFSLILESASTNQTSMYLCASSPRGHSYEQYFGPGTRLTVT.

The CDR3 protein is CASRSPGISNQPQHF. CDR3 in DNA: TGTGCCAGCAGATCCCCAGGGATAAGCAATCAGCCCCAGCATTTT. The genes are TRBV2 and TRBJ1-5, with D possibly TRBD1 on 5 matching bases. Trimming left V 6 bases short and J 1 base short, with 13 bases between. Germline CDR1 is SNHLY and CDR2 is FYNNEI. There are 15 residues in the CDR3.

The chain is built from TRBV5-1 and TRBJ2-5; possible D gene TRBD1, 5 bases. The CDR3 covers 17 residues. The V gene's germline CDR1 is SGHRS and CDR2 YFSETQ. The germline V and J ends were trimmed by 5 bases and 2 bases, with 22 bases remaining between them. In DNA form, the CDR3 reads TGCGCCAGCAGGGATGGTTTTGTGACAGTTAAGCAAGAGACCCAGTACTTC. This encodes CASRDGFVTVKQETQYF.

V and J are TRBV7-2 and TRBJ1-2, with 12 bases fitting TRBD1. CDR3 length: 18 amino acids. The germline V gene has CDR1 SGHTA and CDR2 FQGNSA. The trim removed 0 bases at V and 2 bases at J, leaving 7 bases unmatched. This CDR3 is CASSLAQTGTGGNYGYTF. As DNA, the CDR3 is TGTGCCAGCAGCTTAGCCCAGACCGGGACAGGGGGCAACTATGGCTACACCTTC.

This clone was seen a few times. The chain links TRBV20-1 to TRBJ2-3; TRBD2 aligns across 11 bases. V was pared by 3 bases and J by 1 base, with 6 bases of the junction left unmatched. The CDR3 is 16 residues long. Per the germline V gene, CDR1 is DFQATT and CDR2 is SNEGSKA (reference sequence). The CDR3 bases are TGCAGTGCTAGTGAGGTTAGCGGGAGGGGCACAGATACGCAGTATTTT. As protein: CSASEVSGRGTDTQYF.

The chain carries TRBV28 and TRBJ1-1; 7 nucleotides line up with TRBD1. V shed 3 bases, J shed 0 bases, and the junction held 7 bases outside the gene matches. The germline CDR1 and CDR2 sequences are MDHEN and SYDVKM. CDR3 length: 16 amino acids. CDR3 in amino acids: CASSFFQGVMNTEAFF. The CDR3 DNA reads as TGTGCCAGCAGTTTCTTCCAGGGGGTCATGAACACTGAAGCTTTCTTT.

The V gene is TRBV19, the J gene TRBJ2-7; 7 bases fit TRBD2. The J segment lost 2 bases and the V segment lost 1 base, leaving 8 bases of the junction unmatched. This CDR3 is built from 16 residues. Germline CDR1 is LNHDA and CDR2 is SQIVND (reference sequence). CDR3 bases: TGTGCCAGTAGTATAGTCGCCCAGGGAGGGACCTACGAGCAGTACTTC. Amino acid sequence: CASSIVAQGGTYEQYF.

The V and J genes are TRBV6-6 and TRBJ2-7; TRBD1 is a possible D gene (6 bases). Germline CDR1 and CDR2: MNHNY and SVGAGI (reference sequence). CDR3 length equals 16 residues. V gave up 0 bases and J gave up 2 bases, with 14 bases separating them. The CDR3 DNA follows: TGTGCCAGCAGTTACTCGAGCCAGGGGCTGACCTACGAGCAGTACTTC. Its protein is CASSYSSQGLTYEQYF.

V usage is TRBV6-2 or TRBV6-3 and J usage is TRBJ2-1; 12 positions agree with TRBD2. V lost 3 bases to trimming and J lost 7 bases; unmatched junction nucleotides: 16. This CDR3 contains 19 residues. The germline CDR1 and CDR2 sequences are MNHEY and SVGEGT. The CDR3, as DNA: TGTGCCAGCAGTTATGCCCCCCATCTAGCGGGAGGGCCGCGGAATGAGCAGTTCTTC. This gives the protein CASSYAPHLAGGPRNEQFF.

The chain joins TRBV13 to TRBJ2-7, with 7 bases matching TRBD1. The CDR3 runs to 14 residues. V trimming: 5 bases; J trimming: 2 bases; junction bases outside the gene matches: 6. Looked up from germline, CDR1 is PRHDT and CDR2 is FYEKMQ (reference sequence). In DNA, the CDR3 is TGTGCCAGCAGCCTATACAGGGGAGCCTACGAGCAGTACTTC. It encodes CASSLYRGAYEQYF.

The chain couples TRBV19 to TRBJ2-3; 7 bases match TRBD2. V trimming: 2 bases; J trimming: 4 bases; junction bases outside the gene matches: 3. The germline V gene encodes CDR1 LNHDA and CDR2 SQIVND (reference sequence). The CDR3 runs 14 residues. CDR3 loop: CASSIRGSSDTQYF. DNA for the CDR3: TGTGCCAGTAGTATACGCGGGAGTTCAGATACGCAGTATTTT.

The chain uses TRBV29-1 and TRBJ2-1, with TRBD1 matching 7 bases. This CDR3 is built from 13 residues. Germline CDR1 reads SQVTM; CDR2 reads ANQGSEA. Germline trimming cut 1 base from V and 5 bases from J; bases unmatched to any gene: 2. The CDR3 coding sequence is TGCAGCGTTGAAGGGGGGACAGACAATGAGCAGTTCTTC. Protein product: CSVEGGTDNEQFF.

This chain links TRBV3-1 (or the pseudogene TRBV3-2) with TRBJ1-2; 11 nucleotides agree with TRBD1. With 1 base clipped from V and 2 bases from J, the junction kept 3 bases outside the gene matches. Germline values: CDR1 LGHDT, CDR2 YNNKEL (reference sequence). The CDR3 runs 16 residues. The DNA for the CDR3 is TGTGCCAGCAGCCAAGGGGACAGGGGGTACAACTATGGCTACACCTTC. Encoded protein: CASSQGDRGYNYGYTF.

The chain is built from TRBV20-1 and TRBJ2-5, with D hard to call. The germline V gene has CDR1 DFQATT and CDR2 SNEGSKA (reference sequence). The CDR3 spans 11 residues. The V gene lost 2 bases and the J gene lost 4 bases, with 5 bases spanning the gap. The CDR3 nucleotides are TGCAGTGCTAGACACGGAGAGACCCAGTACTTC. Its translation: CSARHGETQYF.

The chain is built from TRBV11-3 and TRBJ2-1, with a possible D match to TRBD1 (5 bases). The germline V and J ends were trimmed by 5 bases and 15 bases, with 23 bases remaining between them. The CDR3 has 14 residues. CDR1 and CDR2 (germline): SGHNT, YENEEA. The CDR3 is CASSHQIRPGHRFF. The CDR3, as DNA: TGTGCCAGCAGCCATCAAATAAGGCCCGGACATCGGTTCTTC.

J is TRBJ2-5 and V is TRBV24-1; D perhaps matches TRBD1 (6 bases). Germline-derived CDR1 and CDR2 are KGHDR and SFDVKD. The CDR3 totals 14 residues. V was shortened by 3 bases and J by 6 bases, with 13 bases between the two germline ends. CDR3 in DNA: TGTGCCACCAGTGATGGGGGCCAAGGGAAGACCCAGTACTTC. Its translation: CATSDGGQGKTQYF.